This is a list of T cell receptor beta chains from one sample in a study of blood T cell repertoires in COVID-19. Profiled with immunoSEQ multiplex PCR; TCRdb holds only in-frame clones, not every one. The sample has 400,000 to 450,000 clones, about 92% seen once. Sequenced material: PBMCs or T cells enriched from blood (not recorded which). These receptors were obtained from a young man who had recovered from COVID-19. Each CDR3 is given with its conserved first and last residue. The D gene is left open where the match is weak. Clone sizes are given selectively: once, few, many, or a class where the clone is expanded.

>TRBJ2-1|TRBV2|TRBD2|few
TGTGCCAGCACCACTCTAGCGGGAGTAACCCACAATGAGCAGTTCTTC
CASTTLAGVTHNEQFF
>TRBJ2-7|TRBV10-3|TRBD1|once
TGTGCCATCAGTGACTATGGACAGGGTCGTCACGAGCAGTACTTC
CAISDYGQGRHEQYF
>TRBJ2-7|TRBV5-1|-|-
TGCGCCAGCAGCTCGGACAGCACCTACGAGCAGTACTTC
CASSSDSTYEQYF
>TRBJ1-1|TRBV27|TRBD1|-
TGTGCCAGCAGTTTTTTACCCGGGACAGGGGAGGGGGCTTTCTTT
CASSFLPGTGEGAFF
>TRBJ1-5|TRBV29-1|TRBD1|-
TGCAGCGTGGCGGACAGGGTGAATCAGCCCCAGCATTTT
CSVADRVNQPQHF
>TRBJ1-2|TRBV5-8|-|many
TGTGCCAGCAGCGACGGACCGAGGGACTATGGCTACACCTTC
CASSDGPRDYGYTF
>TRBJ2-3|TRBV11-2|-|-
TGTGCCAGCAGCCTTAGCGGTTTAAGCACAGATACGCAGTATTTT
CASSLSGLSTDTQYF
>TRBJ1-2|TRBV30|-|-
TGTGCCTGCCGAGGGGGGGGCACCTATGGCTACACCTTC
CACRGGGTYGYTF
>TRBJ2-3|TRBV27|TRBD2|-
TGTGCCAGCAGTTTTGAAGGGAGGGCCTCAGATACGCAGTATTTT
CASSFEGRASDTQYF
>TRBJ1-1|TRBV9|-|-
TGTGCCAGCAGCGCCCGAACGGGGGTTCTGGACACTGAAGCTTTCTTT
CASSARTGVLDTEAFF
>TRBJ2-5|TRBV5-1|TRBD2|-
TGCGCCAGCAGCCCCACGACTAGCGGGGTGACGGAGACCCAGTACTTC
CASSPTTSGVTETQYF
>TRBJ2-2|TRBV4-1|TRBD2|-
TGCGCCAGCAGCTCCCTAAGACTAGCCCCGAACACCGGGGAGCTGTTTTTT
CASSSLRLAPNTGELFF
>TRBJ1-1|TRBV5-1|-|-
TGCGCCAGCAGCTTGGACCAGGTTTCCCTCGCTGAAGCTTTCTTT
CASSLDQVSLAEAFF
>TRBJ2-1|TRBV27|TRBD2|-
TGTGCCAGCAGTTTAACTAGCGGGAGGGCCTCTCTGAGCGATGAGCAGTTCTTC
CASSLTSGRASLSDEQFF
>TRBJ1-4|TRBV29-1|-|once
TGCAGCGTCTCCGGGTTTGGTAATGAAAAACTGTTTTTT
CSVSGFGNEKLFF
>TRBJ2-1|TRBV24-1|TRBD2|-
TGTGCCACCAGTGATTCCGCCGGGAGGGCCTCTTACAATGAGCAGTTCTTC
CATSDSAGRASYNEQFF
>TRBJ1-1|TRBV28|-|-
TGTGCCAGCAGTTTATCCTGGCGGAGGAACACTGAAGCTTTCTTT
CASSLSWRRNTEAFF
>TRBJ2-1|TRBV29-1|TRBD2|-
TGCAGCGTTGGCCTAGCGGGAGGGCCCGGCGAGCAGTTCTTC
CSVGLAGGPGEQFF
>TRBJ1-2|TRBV7-9|-|-
TGTGCCAGCAGCTTAGGAGGACAGACTATTACCTACACCTTC
CASSLGGQTITYTF
>TRBJ2-5|TRBV7-9|-|-
TGTGCCAGCAGCCTCCGCGTTGAGACCCAGTACTTC
CASSLRVETQYF
>TRBJ1-6|TRBV3-1/TRBV3-2|TRBD1|-
TGTGCCAGCAGCCAAATAGGACAGGGGAATTCACCCCTCCACTTT
CASSQIGQGNSPLHF
>TRBJ1-3|TRBV15|-|-
TGTGCCACCAGCAGAGGGACTGTTTACTCTGGAAACACCATATATTTT
CATSRGTVYSGNTIYF
>TRBJ1-2|TRBV9|-|-
TGTGCCAGCAGCCCGTACGGGTCAGAGCGGGGCTACACCTTC
CASSPYGSERGYTF
>TRBJ2-2|TRBV9|TRBD2|-
TGTGCCAGCAGTCACTCCCTCGATAGCGGGAGGGCGGCCGGGGAGCTGTTTTTT
CASSHSLDSGRAAGELFF
>TRBJ1-2|TRBV4-1|-|few
TGCGCCAGCAGCCCGACTGACAGAGCGGGTGGCTACACCTTC
CASSPTDRAGGYTF
>TRBJ1-4|TRBV10-2|-|-
TGCGCCAGCGGGGACATGGGGCTGTTTTTT
CASGDMGLFF
>TRBJ2-7|TRBV27|TRBD1|once
TGTGCCAGCAGTCCGTTTGGGACAGTCTCCTACGAGCAGTACTTC
CASSPFGTVSYEQYF
>TRBJ1-6|TRBV19|-|-
TGTGCCAGTAGTATAGGGCGTGGACTGATGAATTCACCCCTCCACTTT
CASSIGRGLMNSPLHF
>TRBJ1-3|TRBV10-3|TRBD1|-
TGTGCCATCACAGAGACAGGGGCTGGAAACACCATATATTTT
CAITETGAGNTIYF
>TRBJ2-3|TRBV3-1/TRBV3-2|TRBD2|-
TGTGCCAGCAGCCAAGGATGGCGGGGGGTCACAGATACGCAGTATTTT
CASSQGWRGVTDTQYF
>TRBJ1-1|TRBV27|TRBD1|-
TGTGCCAGCAGTTTGAATCCGGGACAGCAGAACACTGAAGCTTTCTTT
CASSLNPGQQNTEAFF
>TRBJ1-1|TRBV30|-|once
TGTGCCTGGAGCGACAGGACTGAAGCTTTCTTT
CAWSDRTEAFF
>TRBJ2-5|TRBV5-1|-|-
TGCGCCAGCAGCTTGGGAAGCGGTCAAGAGACCCAGTACTTC
CASSLGSGQETQYF
>TRBJ1-2|TRBV2|TRBD1|-
TGTGCCAGCATGGGGGACAGGGGTGGCTACACCTTC
CASMGDRGGYTF
>TRBJ1-2|TRBV6-1|-|-
TGTGCCAGCAGTGAAGCGGACAGTTACTATGGCTACACCTTC
CASSEADSYYGYTF
>TRBJ1-1|TRBV19|TRBD1|-
TGTGCCAGTAGTACCGGGACAGGGTGGAGCACTGAAGCTTTCTTT
CASSTGTGWSTEAFF
>TRBJ1-1|TRBV11-2|TRBD1|-
TGTGCCAGCAGCCCACACGAGACAGGGATCGGCACTGAAGCTTTCTTT
CASSPHETGIGTEAFF
>TRBJ1-5|TRBV7-2|-|-
TGTGCCAGCAGCTTCCATGGGGGGAGTAGCAATCAGCCCCAGCATTTT
CASSFHGGSSNQPQHF
>TRBJ1-5|TRBV25-1|TRBD1|-
TGTGCCAGCAGCGCGGGACAGGGGGGCAATCAGCCCCAGCATTTT
CASSAGQGGNQPQHF
>TRBJ2-1|TRBV7-3|-|-
TGTGCCAGCAGCTCGATCCTGACTAGTAATGAGCAGTTCTTC
CASSSILTSNEQFF
>TRBJ2-1|TRBV6-5|-|-
TGTGCCAGCAGAACCGACAGACTCTCCTACAATGAGCAGTTCTTC
CASRTDRLSYNEQFF
>TRBJ2-3|TRBV24-1|TRBD2|-
TGTGCCACCAGTGATTTAGGTAGCGGGGGTCGGGATACGCAGTATTTT
CATSDLGSGGRDTQYF
>TRBJ2-2|TRBV28|-|-
TGTGCCAGCAGACGACTCCCAGGGGTTGGGACCGGGGAGCTGTTTTTT
CASRRLPGVGTGELFF
>TRBJ1-2|TRBV6-2/TRBV6-3|-|-
TGTGCCAGCAGTCCAACCCCTGGCGGCTACACCTTC
CASSPTPGGYTF
>TRBJ2-2|TRBV6-5|-|-
TGTGCCAGCAGCCTCGACAGACTGACCGGGGAGCTGTTTTTT
CASSLDRLTGELFF
>TRBJ1-3|TRBV3-1/TRBV3-2|TRBD1|-
TGTGCCAGCAGCCAAGACGGACAGGCTGGAAACACCATATATTTT
CASSQDGQAGNTIYF
>TRBJ1-6|TRBV9|-|once
TGTGCCAGCAGCGTAGAACAGGGTAATTCACCCCTCCACTTT
CASSVEQGNSPLHF
>TRBJ1-3|TRBV18|-|-
TGTGCCAGCTCACCAATCCCACAGGGCGGTGCAGGGCGAAACACCATATATTTT
CASSPIPQGGAGRNTIYF
>TRBJ1-3|TRBV11-3|-|-
TGTGCCAGCAGCTTAGCACTCCACTCTGGAAACACCATATATTTT
CASSLALHSGNTIYF
>TRBJ2-7|TRBV11-3|-|few
TGTGCCAGCAGCATAAGAGACAGCTACGAGCAGTACTTC
CASSIRDSYEQYF
>TRBJ1-1|TRBV5-1|-|-
TGCGCCAGCAGCTTGGCTAACAGCGGGGACACTGAAGCTTTCTTT
CASSLANSGDTEAFF
>TRBJ1-5|TRBV19|TRBD1|-
TGTGCCAGTAGTTCACAGGGGTCGTTAGGCAATCAGCCCCAGCATTTT
CASSSQGSLGNQPQHF
>TRBJ2-1|TRBV29-1|TRBD2|-
TGCAGCGTTGAGGGGGGAGGGCCCGAGGAGCAGTTCTTC
CSVEGGGPEEQFF
>TRBJ1-5|TRBV6-5|-|-
TGTGCCAGCAGACCAGGGTTGCGGCAGCCCCAGCATTTT
CASRPGLRQPQHF
>TRBJ2-1|TRBV3-1/TRBV3-2|TRBD2|-
TGTGCCAGCAGCCCATTAGCGGGTGGGCAGTTCTTC
CASSPLAGGQFF
>TRBJ2-7|TRBV18|-|-
TGTGCCAGCTCGGGAGGCACGGCCCCCTACGAGCAGTACTTC
CASSGGTAPYEQYF
>TRBJ2-1|TRBV5-5|-|-
TGTGCCAGCAGCTTGTCGAGCCGTTACAATGAGCAGTTCTTC
CASSLSSRYNEQFF
>TRBJ2-7|TRBV2|TRBD2|-
TGTGCCAGCAGGGCGATAGCGGGAGGCTACGAGCAGTACTTC
CASRAIAGGYEQYF
>TRBJ2-7|TRBV6-1|TRBD2|-
TGTGCCAGCAGTGAACTAGCGGGATCAGCCGAGCAGTACTTC
CASSELAGSAEQYF
>TRBJ1-6|TRBV28|-|-
TGTGCCAGCAGCCCCGACAGATATAATTCACCCCTCCACTTT
CASSPDRYNSPLHF